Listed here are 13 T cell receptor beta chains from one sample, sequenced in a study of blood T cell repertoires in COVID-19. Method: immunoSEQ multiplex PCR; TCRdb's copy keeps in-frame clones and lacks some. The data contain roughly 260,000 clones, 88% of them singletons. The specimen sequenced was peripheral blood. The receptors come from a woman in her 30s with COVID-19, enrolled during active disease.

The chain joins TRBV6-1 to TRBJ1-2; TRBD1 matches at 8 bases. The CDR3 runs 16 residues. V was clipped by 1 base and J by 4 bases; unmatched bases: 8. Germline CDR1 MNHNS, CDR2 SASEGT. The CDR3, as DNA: TGTGCCAGCAGTGAAGTGGGGACAGGAGGGTCCTATGGCTACACCTTC. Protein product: CASSEVGTGGSYGYTF.

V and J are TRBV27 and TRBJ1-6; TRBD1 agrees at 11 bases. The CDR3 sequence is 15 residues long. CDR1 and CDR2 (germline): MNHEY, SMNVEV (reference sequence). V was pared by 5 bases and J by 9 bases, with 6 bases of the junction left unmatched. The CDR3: CASSARDRGSSPLHF. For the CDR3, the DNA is TGTGCCAGCAGTGCCCGGGACAGGGGGTCTTCACCCCTCCACTTT.

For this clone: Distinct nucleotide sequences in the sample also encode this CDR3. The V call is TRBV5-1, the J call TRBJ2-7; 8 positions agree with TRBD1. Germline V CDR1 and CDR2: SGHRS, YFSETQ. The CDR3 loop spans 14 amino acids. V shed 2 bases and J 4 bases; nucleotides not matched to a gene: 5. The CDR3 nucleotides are TGCGCCAGCAGCTTCGGACAGGGTTCGTACGAGCAGTACTTC. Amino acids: CASSFGQGSYEQYF.

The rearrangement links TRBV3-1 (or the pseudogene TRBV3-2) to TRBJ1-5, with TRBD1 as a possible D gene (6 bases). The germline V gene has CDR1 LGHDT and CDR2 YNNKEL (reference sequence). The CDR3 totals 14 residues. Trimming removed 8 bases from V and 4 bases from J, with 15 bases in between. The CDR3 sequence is CASGTGWENQPQHF. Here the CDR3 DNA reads TGTGCCAGCGGAACAGGGTGGGAAAATCAGCCCCAGCATTTT.

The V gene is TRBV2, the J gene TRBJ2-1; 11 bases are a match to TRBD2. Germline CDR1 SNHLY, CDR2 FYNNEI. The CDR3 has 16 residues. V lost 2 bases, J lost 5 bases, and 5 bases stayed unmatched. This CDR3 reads CASSELAGGSNNEQFF. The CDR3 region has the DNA TGTGCCAGCAGTGAACTAGCGGGAGGATCGAACAATGAGCAGTTCTTC.

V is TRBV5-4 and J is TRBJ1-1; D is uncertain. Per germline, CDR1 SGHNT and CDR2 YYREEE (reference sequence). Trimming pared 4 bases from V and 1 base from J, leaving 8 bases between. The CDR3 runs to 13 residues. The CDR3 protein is CASSIDKNTEAFF. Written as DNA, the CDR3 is TGTGCCAGCAGCATTGACAAGAACACTGAAGCTTTCTTT.

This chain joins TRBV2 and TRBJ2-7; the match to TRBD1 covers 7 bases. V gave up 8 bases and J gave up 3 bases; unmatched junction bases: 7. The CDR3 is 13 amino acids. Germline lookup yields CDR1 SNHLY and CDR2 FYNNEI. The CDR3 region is CASGGNRGYEQYF. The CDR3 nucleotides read TGTGCCAGCGGGGGCAACAGGGGCTACGAGCAGTACTTC.

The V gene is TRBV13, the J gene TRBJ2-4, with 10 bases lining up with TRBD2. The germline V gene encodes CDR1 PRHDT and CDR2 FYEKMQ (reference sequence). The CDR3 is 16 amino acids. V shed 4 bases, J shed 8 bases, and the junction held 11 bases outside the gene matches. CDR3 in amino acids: CASSSWTSGRGDIQYF. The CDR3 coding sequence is TGTGCCAGCAGCTCCTGGACTAGCGGTCGGGGTGACATTCAGTACTTC. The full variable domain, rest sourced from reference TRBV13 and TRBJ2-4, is AAGVIQSPRHLIKEKRETATLKCYPIPRHDTVYWYQQGPGQDPQFLISFYEKMQSDKGSIPDRFSAQQFSDYHSELNMSSLELGDSALYFCASSSWTSGRGDIQYFGAGTRLSVL.

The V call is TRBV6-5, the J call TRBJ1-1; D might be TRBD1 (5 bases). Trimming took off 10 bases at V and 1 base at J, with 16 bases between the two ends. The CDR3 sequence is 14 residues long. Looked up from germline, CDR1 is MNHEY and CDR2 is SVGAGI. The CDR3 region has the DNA TGTGCCACGTCCAAAATTACAGGGAACACTGAAGCTTTCTTT. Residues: CATSKITGNTEAFF.

The CDR3, as DNA: TGTGCCAGCAGTCGTCGGTCCGGCGGGGATGGCTACACCTTC. Its translation is CASSRRSGGDGYTF. The gene calls are TRBV7-2 and TRBJ1-2; D gene unclear. Per germline, CDR1 SGHTA and CDR2 FQGNSA. Deletions cut 6 bases from V and 6 bases from J, with 17 bases between. CDR3 length: 14 amino acids.

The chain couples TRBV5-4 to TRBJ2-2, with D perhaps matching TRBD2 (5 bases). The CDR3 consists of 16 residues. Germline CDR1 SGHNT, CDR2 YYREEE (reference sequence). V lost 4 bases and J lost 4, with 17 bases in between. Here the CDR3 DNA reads TGTGCCAGCAGCCCCGGACGAGGGCAGATCACCGGGGAGCTGTTTTTT. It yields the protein CASSPGRGQITGELFF.

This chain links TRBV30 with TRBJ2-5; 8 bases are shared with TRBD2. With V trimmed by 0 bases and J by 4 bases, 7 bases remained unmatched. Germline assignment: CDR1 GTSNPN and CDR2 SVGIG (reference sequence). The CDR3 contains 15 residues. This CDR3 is CAWSVRSGSGETQYF. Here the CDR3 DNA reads TGTGCCTGGAGTGTACGAAGCGGGAGCGGAGAGACCCAGTACTTC.

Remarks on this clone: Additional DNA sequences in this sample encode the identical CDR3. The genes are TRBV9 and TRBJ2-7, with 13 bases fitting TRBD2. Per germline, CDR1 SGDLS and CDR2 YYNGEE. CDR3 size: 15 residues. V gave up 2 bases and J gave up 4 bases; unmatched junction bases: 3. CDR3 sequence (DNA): TGTGCCAGCAGCGTCGGGACTAGCGGGATATACGAGCAGTACTTC. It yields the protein CASSVGTSGIYEQYF.